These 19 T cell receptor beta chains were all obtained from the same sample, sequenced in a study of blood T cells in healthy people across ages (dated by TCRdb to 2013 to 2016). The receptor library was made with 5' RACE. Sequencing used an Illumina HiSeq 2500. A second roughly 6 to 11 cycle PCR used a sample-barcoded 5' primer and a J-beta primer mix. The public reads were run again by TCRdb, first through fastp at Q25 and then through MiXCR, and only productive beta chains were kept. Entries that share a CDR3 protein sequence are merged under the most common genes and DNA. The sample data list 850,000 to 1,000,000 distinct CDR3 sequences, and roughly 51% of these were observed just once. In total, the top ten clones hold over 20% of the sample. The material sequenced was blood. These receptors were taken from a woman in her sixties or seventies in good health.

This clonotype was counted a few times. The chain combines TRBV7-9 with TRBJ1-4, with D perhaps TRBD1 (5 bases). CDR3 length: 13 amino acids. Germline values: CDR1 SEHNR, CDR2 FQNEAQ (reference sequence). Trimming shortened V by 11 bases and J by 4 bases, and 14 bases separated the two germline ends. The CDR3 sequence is CAGALGDNEKLFF. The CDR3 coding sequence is TGTGCCGGTGCCCTGGGGGATAATGAAAAACTGTTTTTT.

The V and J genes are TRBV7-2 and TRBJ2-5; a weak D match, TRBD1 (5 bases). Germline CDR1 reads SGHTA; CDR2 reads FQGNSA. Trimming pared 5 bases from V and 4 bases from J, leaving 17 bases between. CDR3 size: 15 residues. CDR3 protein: CASSPARGVGETQYF. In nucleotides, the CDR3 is TGTGCCAGCAGCCCTGCTAGGGGTGTAGGAGAGACCCAGTACTTC.

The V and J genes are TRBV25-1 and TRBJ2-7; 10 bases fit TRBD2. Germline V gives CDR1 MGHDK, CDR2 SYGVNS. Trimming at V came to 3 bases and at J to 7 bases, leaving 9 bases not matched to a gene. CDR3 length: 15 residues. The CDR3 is CASSDSGRLAGEQYF. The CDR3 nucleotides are TGTGCCAGCAGTGATAGCGGGAGGTTAGCGGGTGAGCAGTACTTC.

The CDR3 here is CSARAGLGTEAFF. The CDR3, as DNA: TGCAGTGCTAGAGCCGGCCTGGGCACTGAAGCTTTCTTT. This chain links TRBV20-1 with TRBJ1-1, with unresolved D. The length of the CDR3 is 13 residues. Germline lookup yields CDR1 DFQATT and CDR2 SNEGSKA (reference sequence). The ends were cut back, 1 base at V and 4 bases at J, with 10 bases in the middle.

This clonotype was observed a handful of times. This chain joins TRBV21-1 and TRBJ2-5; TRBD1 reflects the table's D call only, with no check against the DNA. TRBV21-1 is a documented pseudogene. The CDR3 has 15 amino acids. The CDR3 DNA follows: TGTGCCAGCAGCCCCCCCGGGACAGGGGGAGAGACCCAGTACTTC. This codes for CASSPPGTGGETQYF.

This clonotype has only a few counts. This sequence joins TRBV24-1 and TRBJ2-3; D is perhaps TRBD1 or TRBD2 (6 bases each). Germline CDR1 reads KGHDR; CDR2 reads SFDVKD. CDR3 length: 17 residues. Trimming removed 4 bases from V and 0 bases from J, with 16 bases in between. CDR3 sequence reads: CATSDPRGSGSTDTQYF. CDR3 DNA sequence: TGTGCCACCAGTGACCCAAGGGGGAGCGGGAGCACAGATACGCAGTATTTT.

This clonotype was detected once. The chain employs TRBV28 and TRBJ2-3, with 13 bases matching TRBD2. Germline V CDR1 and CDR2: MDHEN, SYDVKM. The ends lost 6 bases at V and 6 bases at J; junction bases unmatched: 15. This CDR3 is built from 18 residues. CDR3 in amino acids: CASSGSGLAGSRVDTQYF. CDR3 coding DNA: TGTGCCAGCAGCGGTTCGGGACTAGCGGGGTCCCGCGTGGATACGCAGTATTTT. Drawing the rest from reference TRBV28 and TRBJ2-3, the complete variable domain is DVKVTQSSRYLVKRTGEKVFLECVQDMDHENMFWYRQDPGLGLRLIYFSYDVKMKEKGDIPEGYSVSREKKERFSLILESASTNQTSMYLCASSGSGLAGSRVDTQYFGPGTRLTVL.

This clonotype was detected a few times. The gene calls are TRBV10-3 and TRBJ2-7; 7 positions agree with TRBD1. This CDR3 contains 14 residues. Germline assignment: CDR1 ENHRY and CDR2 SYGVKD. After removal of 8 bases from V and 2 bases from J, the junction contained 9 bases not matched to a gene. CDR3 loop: CAIGRQGAAYEQYF. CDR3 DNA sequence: TGTGCCATCGGACGACAGGGAGCCGCCTACGAGCAGTACTTC.

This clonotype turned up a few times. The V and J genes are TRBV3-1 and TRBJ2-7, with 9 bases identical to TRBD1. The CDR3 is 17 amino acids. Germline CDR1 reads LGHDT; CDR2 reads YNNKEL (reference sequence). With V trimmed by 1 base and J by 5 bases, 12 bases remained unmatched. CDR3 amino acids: CASSQGIQGQGVHEQYF. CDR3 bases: TGTGCCAGCAGCCAAGGGATCCAGGGACAGGGAGTTCACGAGCAGTACTTC.

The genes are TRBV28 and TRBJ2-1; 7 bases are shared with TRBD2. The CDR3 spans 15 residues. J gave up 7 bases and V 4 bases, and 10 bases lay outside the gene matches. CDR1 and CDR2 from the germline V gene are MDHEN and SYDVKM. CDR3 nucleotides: TGTGCCAGCAGTTCCCATGCGGGAGTGGGGAATGAGCAGTTCTTC. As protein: CASSSHAGVGNEQFF.

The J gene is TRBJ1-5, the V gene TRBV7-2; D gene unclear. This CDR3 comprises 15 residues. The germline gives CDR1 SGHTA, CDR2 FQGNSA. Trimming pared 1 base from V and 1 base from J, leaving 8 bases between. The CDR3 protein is CASSLGGRSNQPQHF. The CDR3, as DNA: TGTGCCAGCAGCTTAGGAGGTCGGAGCAATCAGCCCCAGCATTTT.

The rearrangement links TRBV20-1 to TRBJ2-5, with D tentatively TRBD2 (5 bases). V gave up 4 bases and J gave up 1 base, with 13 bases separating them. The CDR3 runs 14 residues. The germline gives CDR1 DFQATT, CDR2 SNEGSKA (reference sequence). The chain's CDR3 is CSAIPPGSQETQYF. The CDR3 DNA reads TGCAGTGCTATTCCCCCGGGGTCCCAAGAGACCCAGTACTTC.

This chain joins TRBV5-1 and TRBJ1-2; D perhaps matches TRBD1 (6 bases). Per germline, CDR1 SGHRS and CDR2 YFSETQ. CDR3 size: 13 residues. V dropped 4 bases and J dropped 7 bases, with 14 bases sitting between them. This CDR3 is CASSLNRDIGYTF. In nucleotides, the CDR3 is TGCGCCAGCAGCCTTAACCGGGACATTGGCTACACCTTC.

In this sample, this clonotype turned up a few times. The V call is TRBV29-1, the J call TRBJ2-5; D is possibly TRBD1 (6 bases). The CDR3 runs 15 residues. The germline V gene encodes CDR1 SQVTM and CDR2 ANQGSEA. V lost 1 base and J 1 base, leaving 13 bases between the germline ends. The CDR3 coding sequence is TGCAGCGTTGAAGGCTCCCGAGGGGGCCAAGAGACCCAGTACTTC. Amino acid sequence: CSVEGSRGGQETQYF.

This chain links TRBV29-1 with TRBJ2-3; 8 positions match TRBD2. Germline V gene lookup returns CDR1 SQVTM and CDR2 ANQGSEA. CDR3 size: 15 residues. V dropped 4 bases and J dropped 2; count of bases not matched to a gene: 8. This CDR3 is CSVGLLADVTDTQYF. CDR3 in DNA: TGCAGCGTTGGATTACTAGCGGATGTCACAGATACGCAGTATTTT.

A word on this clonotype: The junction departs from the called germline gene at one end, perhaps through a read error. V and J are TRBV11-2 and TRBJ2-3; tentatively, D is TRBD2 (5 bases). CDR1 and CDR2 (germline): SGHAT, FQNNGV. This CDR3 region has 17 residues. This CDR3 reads CASSLGAVGRAADTRYF. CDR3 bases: TGTGCCAGCAGCTTAGGGGCAGTGGGTCGAGCGGCAGATACGCGGTATTTT.

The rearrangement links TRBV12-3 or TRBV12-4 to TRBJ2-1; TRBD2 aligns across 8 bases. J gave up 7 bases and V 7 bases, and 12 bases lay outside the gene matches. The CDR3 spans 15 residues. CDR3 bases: TGTGCCAGCATCTCCTTTGGGGCTAGCGGGAATGAGCAGTTCTTC. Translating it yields CASISFGASGNEQFF.

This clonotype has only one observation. CDR3 coding DNA: TGCGCCAGCAGTGAGTCGTTAGCGGGGCACACAGATACGCAGTATTTT. Its protein is CASSESLAGHTDTQYF. The chain joins TRBV10-1 to TRBJ2-3, with 8 bases matching TRBD2. This CDR3 region has 16 residues. In germline, CDR1 is WNHNN, CDR2 SYGVQD (reference sequence). V lost 0 bases, J lost 2 bases, and 4 bases stayed unmatched.

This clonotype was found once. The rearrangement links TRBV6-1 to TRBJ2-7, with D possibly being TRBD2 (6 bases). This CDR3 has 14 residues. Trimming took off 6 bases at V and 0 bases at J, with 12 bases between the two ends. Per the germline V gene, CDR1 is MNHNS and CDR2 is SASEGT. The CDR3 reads CASRDGTFSYEQYF. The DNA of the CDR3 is TGTGCCAGCAGGGATGGGACTTTCTCCTACGAGCAGTACTTC.